What follows is one T cell receptor beta chain and its context. The data were taken from a study of technical replicates of blood from a handful of donors. TCRdb's table, derived via immunoSEQ multiplex PCR, lists solely in-frame clones and lacks some. In the table there are roughly 69,000 clones, more than 75% of which are singletons. Germline V CDR1 and CDR2: SGHRS, YFSETQ. The germline V and J ends were trimmed by 5 bases and 2 bases, with 10 bases remaining between them. The CDR3 contains 13 residues. Sequences were obtained from PBMCs. The rearrangement links TRBV5-1 to TRBJ1-1, with TRBD1 as a possible D gene (6 bases). This receptor was obtained from a human donor in good health. Some clones in this sample may be carry-over from other donors' samples. CDR3 loop: CASRGGYNTEAFF. CDR3 coding DNA: TGCGCCAGCAGAGGGGGTTATAACACTGAAGCTTTCTTT.